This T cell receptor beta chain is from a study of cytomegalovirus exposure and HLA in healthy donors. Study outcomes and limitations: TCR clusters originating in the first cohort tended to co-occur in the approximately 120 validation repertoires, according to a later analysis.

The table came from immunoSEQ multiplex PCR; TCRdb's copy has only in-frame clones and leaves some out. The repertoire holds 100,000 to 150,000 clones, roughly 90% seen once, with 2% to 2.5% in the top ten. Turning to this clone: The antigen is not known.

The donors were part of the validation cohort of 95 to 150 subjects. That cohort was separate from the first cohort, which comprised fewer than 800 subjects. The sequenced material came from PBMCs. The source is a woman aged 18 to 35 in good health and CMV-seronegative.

The CDR3 sequence is CASSLGGVSGSYEQYF. The CDR3 DNA follows: TGTGCCAGCAGCTTAGGAGGGGTTAGCGGGTCCTACGAGCAGTACTTC. The V gene is TRBV7-6, the J gene TRBJ2-7; TRBD2 agrees at 7 bases. CDR3 length equals 16 residues. The V and J ends lost 1 base and 1 base, in that order; junction bases with no gene match: 7. The germline CDR1 and CDR2 sequences are SGHVS and FNYEAQ.